Listed here is a single TCR beta chain. Antigen specificity is unknown. The sample originates from a study of cytomegalovirus exposure and HLA in healthy donors. Findings and limits, study-wide: When analyzed later, a missense DCLRE1C variant was found to be linked to TCR beta V- and J-gene trimming. It was reported that TCR beta sequences correctly inferred the HLA-A and HLA-B alleles for most subjects.

This PCR relied on a set of 60 Vbeta primers and 13 Jbeta primers. Data came from immunoSEQ multiplex PCR; TCRdb stores just in-frame clones and leaves some out. This repertoire shows around 100,000 clones, around 83% found once; its top ten account for 22%. The CDR3 length is 12 residues. Germline V lookup: CDR1 KGHSH, CDR2 LQKENI. V gave up 3 bases and J gave up 5 bases, with 7 bases separating them. The chain is built from TRBV18 and TRBJ2-5, with unresolved D. Sequenced sample: PBMCs. The clonotype originates from a man aged 25 to 40 in good health and CMV-seropositive. The CDR3 region has the DNA TGTGCCAGCTCACCGATGCGGGAGACCCAGTACTTC. Protein sequence: CASSPMRETQYF. Together with reference TRBV18 and TRBJ2-5, the CDR3 gives the full variable domain: NAGVMQNPRHLVRRRGQEARLRCSPMKGHSHVYWYRQLPEEGLKFMVYLQKENIIDESGMPKERFSAEFPKEGPSILRIQQVVRGDSAAYFCASSPMRETQYFGPGTRLLVL.